Listed here is a single T cell receptor beta chain. Authors' data handling: The authors estimated nucleated cell counts from reference gene primer amplification. Measured with immunoSEQ multiplex PCR; TCRdb has only the in-frame clones, and not every one. Clone size and the V and J calls come from that table; the DNA yielded D and trimming. Among approximately 150,000 clones listed, 80% to 90% were seen once. This specimen comes from a study of blood T cell repertoires in COVID-19. Study as a whole: Specimens from acute and convalescent COVID-19 originated in the United States, Italy and Spain. Sample material is recorded as cDNA or gDNA derived from T cells, B-cell-depleted T cells, or PBMCs.

The CDR3 loop spans 19 amino acids. Sequencing input: peripheral blood. The J gene is TRBJ2-5, the V gene TRBV21-1; the table assigns TRBD2, which was not confirmed against the DNA. TRBV21-1 is a listed pseudogene. This TCR was recovered from a woman aged 65 to 85 with acute or convalescent COVID-19. The CDR3 DNA is TGTGCCAGCAGCAAAGCGGTTACTAGCGGGGGGGAACACCAAGAGACCCAGTACTTC. Translated, it gives CASSKAVTSGGEHQETQYF.